The entry below gives a single T cell receptor beta chain sequence along with its context. Its antigen is currently unknown. V lost 5 bases, J lost 5 bases, and 5 bases stayed unmatched. The CDR3 sequence is 13 residues long. CDR1 SGHTA and CDR2 FQGTGA come from the germline V gene. This specimen belongs to a study of cytomegalovirus exposure and HLA in healthy donors. Study results and limitations: Specificity of a few CMV-associated chains for CMV antigens was verified in vitro. Most TCR sequences proved rare, with some public TCRs found in many donors.

The primer mix had 60 Vbeta and 13 Jbeta primers. Only in-frame clones appear in the TCRdb table, and some are missing; sequencing was by immunoSEQ multiplex PCR. The sample yields 150,000 to 200,000 clones, 84% seen once. Sequencing used PBMCs. The source is a man aged 18-30 years in good health and CMV-seronegative. The chain combines TRBV7-3 with TRBJ2-7; 8 bases line up with TRBD1. This CDR3 is CASSDRQGNEQYF. CDR3 sequence (DNA): TGTGCCAGCAGCGACCGACAGGGGAACGAGCAGTACTTC.